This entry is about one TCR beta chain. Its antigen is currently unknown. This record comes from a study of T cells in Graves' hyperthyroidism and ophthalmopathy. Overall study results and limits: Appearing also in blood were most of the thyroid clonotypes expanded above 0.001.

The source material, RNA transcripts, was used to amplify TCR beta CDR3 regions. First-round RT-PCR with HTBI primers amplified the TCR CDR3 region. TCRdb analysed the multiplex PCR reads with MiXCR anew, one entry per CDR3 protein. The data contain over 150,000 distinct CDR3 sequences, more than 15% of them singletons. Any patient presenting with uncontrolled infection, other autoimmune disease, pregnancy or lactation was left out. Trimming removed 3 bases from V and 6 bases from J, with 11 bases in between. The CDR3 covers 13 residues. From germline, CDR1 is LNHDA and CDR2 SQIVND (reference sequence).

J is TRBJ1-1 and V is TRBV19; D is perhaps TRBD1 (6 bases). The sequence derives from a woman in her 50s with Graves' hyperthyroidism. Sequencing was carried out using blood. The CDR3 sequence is CASSISQGSEAFF. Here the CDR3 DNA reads TGTGCCAGTAGTATTTCACAGGGCTCTGAAGCTTTCTTT. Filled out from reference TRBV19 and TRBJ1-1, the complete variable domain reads DGGITQSPKYLFRKEGQNVTLSCEQNLNHDAMYWYRQDPGQGLRLIYYSQIVNDFQKGDIAEGYSVSREKKESFPLTVTSAQKNPTAFYLCASSISQGSEAFFGQGTRLTVV.